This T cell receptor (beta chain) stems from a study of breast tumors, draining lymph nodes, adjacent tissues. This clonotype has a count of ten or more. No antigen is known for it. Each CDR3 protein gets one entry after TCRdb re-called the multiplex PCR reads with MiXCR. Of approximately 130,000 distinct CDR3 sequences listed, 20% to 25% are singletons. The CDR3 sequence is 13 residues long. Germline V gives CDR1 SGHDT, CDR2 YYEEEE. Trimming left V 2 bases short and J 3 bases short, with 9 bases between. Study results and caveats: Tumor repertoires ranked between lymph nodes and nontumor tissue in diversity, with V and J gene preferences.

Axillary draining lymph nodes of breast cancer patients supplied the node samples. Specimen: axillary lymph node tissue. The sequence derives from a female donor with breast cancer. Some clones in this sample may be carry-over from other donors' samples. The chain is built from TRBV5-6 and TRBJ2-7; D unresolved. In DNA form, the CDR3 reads TGTGCCAGCAGCTTCCGGATTTACTACGAGCAGTACTTC. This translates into CASSFRIYYEQYF.